This T cell receptor beta chain was found in a study of brain T cells in children with intractable seizures. TCRdb's copy holds only in-frame clones and misses some; the assay was immunoSEQ multiplex PCR. The sample consists of 340,000 or so clones, 85% to 95% of them appearing once. This sample's time point: blood from clinic visit 5 months post-surgery; TSC patient then seizure free. General study points: Only CDR3 sequence similarity suggested viral specificity, without known HCMV serostatus.

Comments on this clone: Its target is unknown.

The specimen was peripheral blood, collected approximately 5 months after surgery. The clonotype comes from a boy less than two years old with tuberous sclerosis and intractable seizures.

The CDR3 is CASSFGWGSYEQYF. In DNA, the CDR3 is TGTGCCAGCAGCTTCGGGTGGGGCTCCTACGAGCAGTACTTC. The V and J genes are TRBV7-2 and TRBJ2-7, with unresolved D. Germline values: CDR1 SGHTA, CDR2 FQGNSA. There are 14 residues in the CDR3. Trimming cost V 3 bases and J 0 bases, with 9 bases left between them.